These T cell receptor beta chains were read from a single sample in a study of a mutant IDH1 vaccine in newly diagnosed glioma. The table came from immunoSEQ multiplex PCR; TCRdb's copy has only in-frame clones and leaves some out. The top ten clones hold roughly 0.57% of a sample with approximately 110,000 clones, approximately 87% of them seen once. For these receptors, no antigen is known. Sequencing used PBMCs, obtained from a glioma patient whose treatment included an IDH1 peptide vaccine. The receptors here all came from a woman aged 45-60 years with glioma. Both conserved end residues are part of each CDR3. The D gene is left open where the match is weak. The size of a clone is reported for some rows only, either as once, few or many, or as a class for expanded clones.

v_gene	abundance	j_gene	d_gene	CDR3aa	CDR3nt
TRBV5-1	NA	TRBJ2-7	NA	CASSLLSGSYEQYF	TGCGCCAGCAGCTTGTTGTCAGGGAGCTACGAGCAGTACTTC
TRBV30	NA	TRBJ1-5	NA	CAWSVSANQPQHF	TGTGCCTGGAGTGTAAGTGCCAATCAGCCCCAGCATTTT
TRBV5-1	NA	TRBJ1-3	NA	CASSRDRSGNTIYF	TGCGCCAGCAGCAGAGACAGAAGTGGAAACACCATATATTTT
TRBV6-1	NA	TRBJ2-4	TRBD1	CASSFDRAVKNIQYF	TGTGCCAGCAGTTTCGACAGGGCGGTCAAAAACATTCAGTACTTC
TRBV7-3	NA	TRBJ2-2	TRBD2	CASSQSLAGTGELFF	TGTGCCAGCAGCCAATCTCTAGCGGGCACCGGGGAGCTGTTTTTT
TRBV7-8	NA	TRBJ2-6	NA	CASSLVGSGANVLTF	TGTGCCAGCAGCTTAGTGGGCTCTGGGGCCAACGTCCTGACTTTC
TRBV5-5	NA	TRBJ2-6	NA	CASSFSGAGANVLTF	TGTGCCAGCAGCTTCAGTGGAGCCGGGGCCAACGTCCTGACTTTC
TRBV7-9	NA	TRBJ2-7	NA	CASSLGSGRDEQYF	TGTGCCAGCAGCTTAGGCTCTGGCAGGGACGAGCAGTACTTC
TRBV11-2	NA	TRBJ1-2	NA	CASSLGIGLYGYTF	TGTGCCAGCAGCTTAGGGATAGGCCTCTATGGCTACACCTTC
TRBV18	NA	TRBJ2-4	NA	CASSPPFENIQYF	TGTGCCAGCTCACCCCCGTTCGAAAACATTCAGTACTTC
TRBV13	NA	TRBJ2-7	NA	CASSLGGSSSYEQYF	TGTGCCAGCAGCTTAGGGGGTTCTAGCTCCTACGAGCAGTACTTC
TRBV6-1	few	TRBJ2-7	TRBD1	CASWSLTGDEQYF	TGTGCCAGCTGGTCCCTTACAGGGGACGAGCAGTACTTC
TRBV19	NA	TRBJ2-3	NA	CASSRQGGYGTDTQYF	TGTGCCAGTAGTCGCCAGGGGGGCTACGGCACAGATACGCAGTATTTT
TRBV5-4	NA	TRBJ2-5	TRBD1	CASSFSGGQGETQYF	TGTGCCAGCAGCTTCTCAGGGGGCCAAGGAGAGACCCAGTACTTC
TRBV5-1	NA	TRBJ2-7	TRBD2	CASSLSGTSGNQYF	TGCGCCAGCAGCTTGTCCGGGACTAGCGGGAATCAGTACTTC
TRBV5-8	NA	TRBJ2-3	TRBD2	CASSPGLASTDTQYF	TGTGCCAGCAGCCCGGGACTAGCGAGCACAGATACGCAGTATTTT
TRBV5-1	NA	TRBJ2-1	NA	CASSFQAGGTSNEQFF	TGCGCCAGCAGCTTTCAGGCAGGGGGGACGAGCAATGAGCAGTTCTTC
TRBV27	NA	TRBJ2-1	NA	CASSLSGNSYNEQFF	TGTGCCAGCAGTTTATCCGGGAACTCCTACAATGAGCAGTTCTTC
TRBV2	NA	TRBJ2-7	NA	CASSDLAGYEQYF	TGTGCCAGCAGTGATTTGGCGGGCTACGAGCAGTACTTC
TRBV5-5	NA	TRBJ2-3	TRBD1	CASSQTPGTGLADTQYF	TGTGCCAGCAGCCAGACACCCGGGACAGGGTTGGCAGATACGCAGTATTTT
TRBV14	NA	TRBJ1-2	TRBD1	CASTPGQNLYGYTF	TGTGCCAGCACCCCGGGACAGAACCTCTATGGCTACACCTTC
TRBV19	NA	TRBJ2-1	TRBD2	CASSAGAYNEQFF	TGTGCCAGTAGTGCGGGAGCCTACAATGAGCAGTTCTTC
TRBV28	NA	TRBJ1-2	TRBD1	CASTLAQGNYGYTF	TGTGCCAGCACCCTGGCACAGGGGAACTATGGCTACACCTTC
TRBV5-1	NA	TRBJ1-1	NA	CASSGPWRGPNTEAFF	TGCGCCAGCAGCGGTCCGTGGCGCGGACCCAACACTGAAGCTTTCTTT
TRBV7-9	NA	TRBJ1-5	NA	CASSHGLLDQPQHF	TGTGCCAGCAGCCATGGTCTACTGGACCAGCCCCAGCATTTT
TRBV6-6	NA	TRBJ1-2	TRBD1	CASSGTAHYGYTF	TGTGCCAGCAGTGGGACAGCTCATTATGGCTACACCTTC
TRBV28	NA	TRBJ2-2	NA	CAARGAVTGELFF	TGTGCCGCTAGGGGGGCTGTCACCGGGGAGCTGTTTTTT
TRBV9	NA	TRBJ1-1	TRBD1	CASSATGGDTEAFF	TGTGCCAGCAGCGCTACAGGGGGGGACACTGAAGCTTTCTTT
TRBV5-1	NA	TRBJ1-1	NA	CASGEGANTEAFF	TGCGCCAGCGGGGAAGGGGCGAACACTGAAGCTTTCTTT
TRBV6-5	NA	TRBJ2-7	NA	CARTGQSYEQYF	TGTGCCAGGACCGGACAGTCCTACGAGCAGTACTTC
TRBV9	NA	TRBJ1-5	NA	CASSVGPRVNQPQHF	TGTGCCAGCAGCGTAGGGCCCAGGGTAAATCAGCCCCAGCATTTT
TRBV7-8	NA	TRBJ2-1	NA	CASSLEGRIGGEQFF	TGTGCCAGCAGCTTGGAGGGGAGGATCGGCGGTGAGCAGTTCTTC
TRBV19	once	TRBJ2-1	NA	CASSIDRGEQFF	TGTGCCAGTAGTATAGATCGGGGGGAGCAGTTCTTC
TRBV28	NA	TRBJ1-4	TRBD1	CASSLDRGREKLFF	TGTGCCAGCAGTTTGGACAGGGGGCGTGAAAAACTGTTTTTT
TRBV6-5	NA	TRBJ2-1	TRBD1	CASSWQTGSNEQFF	TGTGCCAGCAGTTGGCAGACAGGGAGCAATGAGCAGTTCTTC
TRBV19	NA	TRBJ2-5	TRBD1	CASSSRDSRMETQYF	TGTGCCAGTAGTAGCCGGGACAGTAGGATGGAGACCCAGTACTTC
TRBV6-5	NA	TRBJ1-5	NA	CASRINVNSNQPQHF	TGTGCCAGCAGGATCAATGTAAATAGCAATCAGCCCCAGCATTTT
TRBV30	few	TRBJ1-2	TRBD1	CAWSVQGIYYGYTF	TGTGCCTGGAGTGTACAGGGGATCTACTATGGCTACACCTTC
TRBV18	NA	TRBJ1-2	TRBD1	CASSPTGYDGYTF	TGTGCCAGCTCACCGACAGGGTATGATGGCTACACCTTC
TRBV5-1	once	TRBJ1-5	TRBD1	CASSLDQGDGQPQHF	TGCGCCAGCAGCTTGGACCAGGGGGACGGTCAGCCCCAGCATTTT
TRBV25-1	NA	TRBJ1-4	NA	CASSEWRKGDEKLFF	TGTGCCAGCAGTGAATGGAGGAAGGGGGATGAAAAACTGTTTTTT
TRBV7-9	NA	TRBJ1-4	NA	CASSLDEANEKLFF	TGTGCCAGCAGCTTAGATGAGGCTAATGAAAAACTGTTTTTT
TRBV7-9	NA	TRBJ1-1	NA	CASSPHVGREFTEAFF	TGTGCCAGCAGCCCCCACGTCGGACGGGAGTTCACTGAAGCTTTCTTT
TRBV9	NA	TRBJ1-4	NA	CASSVEWAGEGEKLFF	TGTGCCAGCAGCGTAGAATGGGCCGGGGAAGGCGAAAAACTGTTTTTT
TRBV4-1	NA	TRBJ1-3	NA	CASSPGRSSGNTIYF	TGCGCCAGCAGCCCAGGGAGGAGCTCTGGAAACACCATATATTTT
TRBV19	NA	TRBJ2-5	NA	CASSIGDGQETQYF	TGTGCCAGTAGTATCGGGGACGGACAAGAGACCCAGTACTTC
TRBV7-9	NA	TRBJ2-7	TRBD1	CASSFFPYRGSGEQYF	TGTGCCAGCAGCTTTTTTCCGTACAGGGGGTCCGGCGAGCAGTACTTC
TRBV9	NA	TRBJ2-7	NA	CASSDEPAITYEQYF	TGTGCCAGCAGCGACGAGCCGGCTATTACCTACGAGCAGTACTTC